The 9 T cell receptor beta chains below all came from one sample that was sequenced in a study of OX40 agonist ivuxolimab in advanced cancers. Profiling relied on immunoSEQ multiplex PCR, and the TCRdb table lists in-frame clones only, not all of them. The sample carries about 62,000 clones, nearly 95% recorded once. Source: CD4+ or CD8+ T cells sorted from blood, taken in a trial of the OX40 agonist ivuxolimab. The receptors were gathered from an adult with an advanced solid tumor such as melanoma, head and neck, liver or kidney cancer.

In its sample, this clone was seen a few times. The gene calls are TRBV10-1 and TRBJ2-5; D may be TRBD2 (6 bases). CDR3 length: 15 residues. Deletions cut 2 bases from V and 2 bases from J, with 12 bases between. Germline V lookup: CDR1 WNHNN, CDR2 SYGVQD (reference sequence). The CDR3 here is CASSEVASVQETQYF. CDR3 DNA: TGCGCCAGCAGTGAGGTGGCTAGCGTACAAGAGACCCAGTACTTC.

The chain uses TRBV5-6 and TRBJ2-3; D call uncertain. The CDR3 loop spans 14 amino acids. Germline V lookup: CDR1 SGHDT, CDR2 YYEEEE. The V end was cut by 0 bases, the J end by 1 base, with 6 bases between. DNA for the CDR3: TGTGCCAGCAGCTTGGCTGGCGGCACAGATACGCAGTATTTT. Its translation: CASSLAGGTDTQYF.

The chain links TRBV13 to TRBJ1-4, with D uncertain. This CDR3 is built from 15 residues. V lost 1 base to trimming and J lost 8 bases, with 14 bases between them. Germline CDR1 is PRHDT and CDR2 is FYEKMQ (reference sequence). The CDR3 is CASSLESRDGEKLFF. The CDR3 DNA reads as TGTGCCAGCAGCTTAGAGTCGAGGGATGGAGAAAAACTGTTTTTT.

This chain uses TRBV4-1 with TRBJ2-7, with 8 nucleotides matching TRBD1. The V gene's germline CDR1 is MGHRA and CDR2 YSYEKL. CDR3 length equals 14 residues. The V gene end was trimmed by 4 bases and the J gene end by 3 bases; junction bases not matched to a gene: 5. Here the CDR3 reads CASSPVTGDYEQYF. DNA for the CDR3: TGCGCCAGCAGCCCCGTGACAGGGGACTACGAGCAGTACTTC.

The chain recombines TRBV7-6 with TRBJ2-1; 8 nucleotides align to TRBD2. V shed 3 bases and J 10 bases; nucleotides not matched to a gene: 2. The germline V gene has CDR1 SGHVS and CDR2 FNYEAQ. The CDR3 extends over 12 amino acids. CDR3: CASSFSGKEQFF. CDR3 in DNA: TGTGCCAGCAGCTTTAGCGGGAAAGAGCAGTTCTTC.

This chain joins TRBV5-4 and TRBJ2-3; possibly TRBD1 or TRBD2 for D (6 bases each). Germline-derived CDR1 and CDR2 are SGHNT and YYREEE (reference sequence). There are 16 residues in the CDR3. Trimming took 1 base from V and 4 from J, leaving 16 bases between them. Written as DNA, the CDR3 is TGTGCCAGCAGCTTGCCCTTGACAGGAGGGGCAGATACGCAGTATTTT. It specifies CASSLPLTGGADTQYF.

The chain has TRBV2 and TRBJ2-7, with D possibly TRBD2 on 7 matching bases. The germline V gene has CDR1 SNHLY and CDR2 FYNNEI. This CDR3 contains 15 residues. Trimming cost V 1 base and J 3 bases, with 13 bases left between them. The CDR3 region has the DNA TGTGCCAGCAGTGAAGTCGGGGGGCCCCTCTACGAGCAGTACTTC. Encoded protein: CASSEVGGPLYEQYF.

The V gene is TRBV19, the J gene TRBJ2-6; D perhaps matches TRBD2 (6 bases). Trimming cost V 5 bases and J 4 bases, with 18 bases left between them. CDR3 length: 17 residues. CDR1 is LNHDA, CDR2 SQIVND, per germline (reference sequence). CDR3 in DNA: TGTGCCAGTAGTGTCCCGGGAGCCGGTGCAGGGGCCAACGTCCTGACTTTC. This gives the protein CASSVPGAGAGANVLTF.

The chain carries TRBV9 and TRBJ2-1; 9 nucleotides match TRBD1. The trim removed 0 bases at V and 2 bases at J, leaving 3 bases unmatched. The V gene's germline CDR1 is SGDLS and CDR2 YYNGEE. This CDR3 is 16 amino acids long. The CDR3 loop reads CASSVGGQGPYNEQFF. The DNA of the CDR3 is TGTGCCAGCAGCGTAGGGGGACAGGGACCCTACAATGAGCAGTTCTTC. Full variable domain (rest looked up from reference TRBV9 and TRBJ2-1): DSGVTQTPKHLITATGQRVTLRCSPRSGDLSVYWYQQSLDQGLQFLIQYYNGEERAKGNILERFSAQQFPDLHSELNLSSLELGDSALYFCASSVGGQGPYNEQFFGPGTRLTVL.